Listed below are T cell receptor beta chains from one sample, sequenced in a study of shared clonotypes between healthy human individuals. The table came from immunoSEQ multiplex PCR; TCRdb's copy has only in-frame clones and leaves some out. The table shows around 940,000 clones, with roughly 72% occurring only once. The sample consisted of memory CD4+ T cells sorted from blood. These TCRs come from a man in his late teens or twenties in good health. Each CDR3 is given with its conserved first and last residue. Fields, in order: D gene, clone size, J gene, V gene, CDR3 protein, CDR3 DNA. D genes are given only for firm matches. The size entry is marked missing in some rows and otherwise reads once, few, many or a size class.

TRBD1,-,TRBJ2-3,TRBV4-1,CASSRDRGRKASSTDTQYF,TGCGCCAGCAGTCGGGACAGGGGGCGAAAGGCCTCTAGCACAGATACGCAGTATTTT
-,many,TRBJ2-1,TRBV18,CASSPPGDNEQFF,TGTGCCAGCTCACCACCGGGGGACAATGAGCAGTTCTTC
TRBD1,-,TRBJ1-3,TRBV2,CASSTTGVGNTIYF,TGTGCCAGCAGTACAACAGGGGTCGGAAACACCATATATTTT
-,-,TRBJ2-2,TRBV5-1,CASSSDGSTGELFF,TGCGCCAGCAGTTCGGACGGAAGCACCGGGGAGCTGTTTTTT
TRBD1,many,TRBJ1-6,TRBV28,CAGRQGDNSPLHF,TGTGCCGGACGACAGGGAGATAATTCACCCCTCCACTTT
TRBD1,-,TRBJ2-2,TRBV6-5,CASSYLTGGNTGELFF,TGTGCCAGCAGTTACTTGACAGGGGGGAACACCGGGGAGCTGTTTTTT
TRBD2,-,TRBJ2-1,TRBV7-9,CAAPSGGAEFVSYNEQFF,TGTGCCGCGCCGAGCGGGGGGGCCGAATTTGTATCCTACAATGAGCAGTTCTTC
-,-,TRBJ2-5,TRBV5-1,CASSFSVRGNTETQYF,TGCGCCAGCAGCTTCTCAGTGCGCGGGAATACGGAGACCCAGTACTTC
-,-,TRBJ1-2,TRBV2,CASSLQGVNYGYTF,TGTGCCAGCAGCCTCCAGGGAGTGAATTATGGCTACACCTTC
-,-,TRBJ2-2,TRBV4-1,CASSQAGLANTGELFF,TGCGCCAGCAGCCAAGCTGGATTGGCGAACACCGGGGAGCTGTTTTTT
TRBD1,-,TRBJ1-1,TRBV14,CASSQAGTGVGAFF,TGTGCCAGCAGCCAAGCTGGGACAGGGGTAGGAGCTTTCTTT
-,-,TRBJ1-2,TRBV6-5,CASSSPGAGGYTF,TGTGCCAGCAGTTCACCAGGGGCAGGGGGCTACACCTTC
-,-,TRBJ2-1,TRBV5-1,CASSRGDEQFF,TGCGCCAGCAGCCGGGGCGATGAGCAGTTCTTC
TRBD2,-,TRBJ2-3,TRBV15,CATSRGVAGADTDTQYF,TGTGCCACCAGCAGAGGGGTAGCGGGGGCGGACACAGATACGCAGTATTTT
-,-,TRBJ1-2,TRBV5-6,CASTRRQGLSGYTF,TGTGCCAGCACCAGGCGTCAGGGCCTTTCTGGCTACACCTTC
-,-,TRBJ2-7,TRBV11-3,CASSLGVGPSYEQYF,TGTGCCAGCAGCTTAGGGGTAGGGCCCTCCTACGAGCAGTACTTC
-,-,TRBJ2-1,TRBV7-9,CASSLQQGPNEQFF,TGTGCCAGCAGCTTACAGCAGGGGCCGAATGAGCAGTTCTTC
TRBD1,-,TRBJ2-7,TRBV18,CASSPATLQGSYEQYF,TGTGCCAGCTCACCTGCGACGCTACAGGGGTCCTACGAGCAGTACTTC
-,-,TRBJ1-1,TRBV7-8,CASSLGRASTEAFF,TGTGCCAGCAGCCTAGGGAGGGCGAGCACTGAAGCTTTCTTT
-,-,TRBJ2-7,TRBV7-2,CASRRDTRYEQYF,TGTGCCAGCAGGCGGGACACCCGCTACGAGCAGTACTTC
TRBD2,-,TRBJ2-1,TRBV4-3,CASSFSGSSYNEQFF,TGCGCCAGCAGCTTTAGCGGGAGCTCCTACAATGAGCAGTTCTTC
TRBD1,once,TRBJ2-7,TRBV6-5,CASSYVQGGPYEQYF,TGTGCCAGCAGTTACGTACAGGGGGGACCCTACGAGCAGTACTTC
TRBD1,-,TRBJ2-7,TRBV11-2,CASSLVGQGATEQYF,TGTGCCAGCAGCTTGGTGGGACAGGGGGCGACCGAGCAGTACTTC
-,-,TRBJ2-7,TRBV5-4,CASNFRLSGEQYF,TGTGCCAGCAACTTTCGATTGTCGGGGGAGCAGTACTTC
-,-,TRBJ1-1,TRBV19,CASSIGFKNTEAFF,TGTGCCAGTAGTATAGGGTTTAAGAACACTGAAGCTTTCTTT
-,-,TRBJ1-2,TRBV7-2,CASSSGASGYTF,TGTGCCAGCAGCTCCGGGGCGAGCGGCTACACCTTC
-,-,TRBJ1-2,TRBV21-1,CASSNTSDRGHRSNYGYTF,TGTGCCAGCAGCAATACTTCCGACAGGGGGCATAGGTCTAACTATGGCTACACCTTC
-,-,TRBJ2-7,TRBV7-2,CASSLGGVRYEQYF,TGTGCCAGCAGCTTAGGCGGGGTCAGGTACGAGCAGTACTTC
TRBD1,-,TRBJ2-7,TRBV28,CASSSGAGQGAYEQYF,TGTGCCAGCAGTTCGGGTGCGGGACAGGGGGCCTACGAGCAGTACTTC
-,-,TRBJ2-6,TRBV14,CASSHSGVGANVLTF,TGTGCCAGCAGCCACTCGGGGGTAGGGGCCAACGTCCTGACTTTC
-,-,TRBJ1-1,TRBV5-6,CASSLRRFGGEAFF,TGTGCCAGCAGCTTGCGGCGTTTTGGGGGTGAAGCTTTCTTT
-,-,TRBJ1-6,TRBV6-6,CASSYLQDSPLHF,TGTGCCAGCAGTTACCTACAGGATTCACCCCTCCACTTT
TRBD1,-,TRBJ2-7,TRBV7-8,CASLPRGTGSYEQYF,TGTGCCAGCCTACCTCGGGGGACAGGCTCCTACGAGCAGTACTTC
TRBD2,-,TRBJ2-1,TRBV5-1,CASSLRLAGAGEQFF,TGCGCCAGCAGCTTGCGACTAGCGGGGGCCGGGGAGCAGTTCTTC
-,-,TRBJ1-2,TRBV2,CASSEVGSRANYGYTF,TGTGCCAGCAGTGAAGTTGGCAGCAGAGCTAACTATGGCTACACCTTC
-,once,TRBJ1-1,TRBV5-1,CASSQGQLAGGTEAFF,TGCGCCAGCAGCCAAGGACAGCTCGCCGGAGGCACTGAAGCTTTCTTT
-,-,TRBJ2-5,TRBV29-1,CSASWGNPQETQYF,TGCAGCGCCTCCTGGGGAAATCCCCAAGAGACCCAGTACTTC
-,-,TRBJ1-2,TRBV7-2,CASSLSHSQVYGYTF,TGTGCCAGCAGCTTATCCCACAGCCAAGTCTATGGCTACACCTTC
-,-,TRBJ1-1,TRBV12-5,CASGLPTGRLNTEAFF,TGTGCTAGTGGTTTGCCGACGGGAAGGTTGAACACTGAAGCTTTCTTT
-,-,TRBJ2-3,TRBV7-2,CASRVSWALTDTQYF,TGTGCCAGCAGGGTCTCCTGGGCCCTCACAGATACGCAGTATTTT